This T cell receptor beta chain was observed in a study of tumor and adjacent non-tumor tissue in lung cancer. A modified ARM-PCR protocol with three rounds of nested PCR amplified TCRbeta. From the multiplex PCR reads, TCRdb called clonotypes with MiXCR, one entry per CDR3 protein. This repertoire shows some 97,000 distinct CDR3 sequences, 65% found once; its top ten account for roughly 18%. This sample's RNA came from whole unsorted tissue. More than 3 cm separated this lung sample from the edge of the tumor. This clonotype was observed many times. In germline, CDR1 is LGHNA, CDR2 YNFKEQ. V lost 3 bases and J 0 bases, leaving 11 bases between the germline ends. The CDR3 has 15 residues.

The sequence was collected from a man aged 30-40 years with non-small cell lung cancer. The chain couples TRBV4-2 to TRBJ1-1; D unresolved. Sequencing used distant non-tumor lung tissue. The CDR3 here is CASSHLSLMNTEAFF. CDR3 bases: TGTGCCAGCAGCCATCTAAGCTTGATGAACACTGAAGCTTTCTTT.